A selection of T cell receptor beta chains follows, all from one sample in a study of T-cell reconstitution after alpha-beta-depleted transplantation in children. In TCRdb, the PCR reads were re-called with MiXCR into one record per CDR3 protein. The sample contains 500,000 to 650,000 distinct CDR3 sequences, roughly 13% of which appear only once. Source: PBMCs, mostly from graft donor cells, taken 360 days after TCRalphabeta/CD19-depleted stem cell transplant. The receptors stem from a male patient aged 10 to 17 who had a stem cell transplant for acute myeloid leukemia, so the T cells may come from the graft donor. CDR3s include the opening cysteine and the closing phenylalanine or tryptophan. A D gene is named only where the DNA matches it firmly. Expanded clones are given a class, and other clones once, few, many or no size at all.

D	length	size	V	J	DNA	CDR3
TRBD1	12	many	TRBV29-1	TRBJ2-5	TGCAGCGGCGAGACAGGGAAAGAGACCCAGTACTTC	CSGETGKETQYF
-	13	-	TRBV6-1	TRBJ1-5	TGTGCCAGCAGACCACAGGGAGATCAGCCCCAGCATTTT	CASRPQGDQPQHF
TRBD1	17	-	TRBV20-1	TRBJ1-6	TGCAGTGCTAGAGATTTCGCACAGGGGGACAGTAATTCACCCCTCCACTTT	CSARDFAQGDSNSPLHF
-	12	-	TRBV7-2	TRBJ2-7	TGTGCCAGCAGCTTAGATTTTCACGAGCAGTACTTC	CASSLDFHEQYF
-	12	few	TRBV28	TRBJ2-4	TGTGCCAGCAGTGCTCTGTTCAGATCCCAGTACTTC	CASSALFRSQYF
-	12	many	TRBV29-1	TRBJ1-1	TGCAGCGTTGGGGGGATGAACACTGAAGCTTTCTTT	CSVGGMNTEAFF
TRBD1	16	-	TRBV5-1	TRBJ2-3	TGCGCCAGCAGCATAGGACAGGGGGCGACCTCAGATACGCAGTATTTT	CASSIGQGATSDTQYF
TRBD1	15	-	TRBV25-1	TRBJ2-1	TGTGCCAGCAGTCTAGGGGGCGAGGGCTACAATGAGCAGTTCTTC	CASSLGGEGYNEQFF
-	10	-	TRBV20-1	TRBJ2-7	TGCAGTGCTAGCCAGGGCGAGCAGTACTTC	CSASQGEQYF
TRBD1	12	few	TRBV29-1	TRBJ2-7	TGCAGCGTTGATGGGGGGACAGGGGAGCAGTACTTC	CSVDGGTGEQYF
-	15	many	TRBV5-1	TRBJ2-5	TGCGCCAGCAGCTTGTTCCCGCGGGTCCAAGAGACCCAGTACTTC	CASSLFPRVQETQYF
TRBD2	16	-	TRBV6-1	TRBJ2-2	TGTGCCAGCAGAATCGGACTAGCGGGAGGGCCCGGGGAGCTGTTTTTT	CASRIGLAGGPGELFF
TRBD2	17	-	TRBV4-3	TRBJ2-7	TGCGCCAGCAGCCATCTTGTGACTAGCGGGGATACCTACGAGCAGTACTTC	CASSHLVTSGDTYEQYF